Reported below is one TCR beta chain. Relative to its sample, this clonotype is medium-sized (0.01 to 0.1%). The antigen it binds to is not known. No base-level quality is on record; no much larger clone is a single base apart. This record belongs to a study of liver allograft versus peripheral blood T cells (dated by TCRdb to about 2020). Looking at the study overall: In liver transplant recipients, the study looked at T cell receptor repertoires in the peripheral blood and set them against the repertoires found within the transplanted livers.

Instrument on record: Illumina MiSeq. The public sequencing data were trimmed at Q25 with fastp and processed into clonotypes with MiXCR by TCRdb, which kept only in-frame beta chains. Identical CDR3 proteins give one entry, which carries the most common genes and DNA. In this sample the table shows about 810 distinct CDR3 sequences, roughly 15% of which occur a single time. Under 45% of the sample rests with the top ten. Paper-wide results and their limitations: The T cell receptor repertoires within liver allografts were reported to be different from the T cell receptor repertoires detected in peripheral blood.

Relative to germline, V is 6 bases shorter and J is 4 bases shorter, with 24 bases between their ends. Sequences MNHEY (CDR1) and SVGEGT (CDR2) are obtained from the germline V gene. Spanning cysteine to phenylalanine, the CDR3 consists of 17 amino acids. Here the CDR3 DNA is all that survives: 51 bases in frame from base 1. The TCR sequence derives from a human patient who had a liver transplant. The graft donor may be the source of some T cells after a transplant. The V gene is TRBV6-2 or TRBV6-3 and the J gene is TRBJ1-1; TRBD1 is perhaps the D gene, given 5 matching bases. The DNA sequence follows: TGTGCCAGCAGCCTGACCCCTCACCTCAGGGTCGGCACTGAAGCTTTCTTT. Its protein reads: CASSLTPHLRVGTEAFF.